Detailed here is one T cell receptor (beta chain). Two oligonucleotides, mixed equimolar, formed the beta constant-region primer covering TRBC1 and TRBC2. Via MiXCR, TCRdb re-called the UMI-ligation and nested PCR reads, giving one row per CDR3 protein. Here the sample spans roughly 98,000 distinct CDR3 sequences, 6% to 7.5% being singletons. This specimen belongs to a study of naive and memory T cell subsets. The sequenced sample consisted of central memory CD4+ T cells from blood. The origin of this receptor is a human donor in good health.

CDR3 residues: CASSTIGGHEQFF. CDR3 nucleotides: TGTGCCAGCAGCACGATCGGGGGGCATGAGCAGTTCTTC. The rearrangement links TRBV5-6 to TRBJ2-1; tentative D call: TRBD2 (7 bases). CDR1 and CDR2 from the germline V gene are SGHDT and YYEEEE. This CDR3 has 13 amino acids. Between the trimmed V and J ends, which lost 4 bases and 8 bases, there was a span of 13 bases.